This T cell receptor beta chain was identified in a study of blood T cell repertoires in COVID-19. About the study: Sample material is recorded as cDNA or gDNA derived from T cells, B-cell-depleted T cells, or PBMCs.

The CDR3 length is 13 residues. Germline assignment: CDR1 MNHEY and CDR2 SVGAGI. The V and J ends lost 6 bases and 5 bases respectively, with 13 bases between them. Authors' data handling: Scientists estimated how many nucleated cells there were by amplifying reference gene primers. Libraries were prepared by immunoSEQ multiplex PCR; TCRdb keeps only in-frame clonotypes and omits some of them. V and J calls and clone size are copied from that table; D and trimming were computed from the DNA. The top ten clones hold approximately 10% of a sample with 250,000 or so clones, around 86% of them seen once.

The material sequenced was peripheral blood. The chain employs TRBV6-5 and TRBJ2-5, with a weak D call TRBD2 (6 bases). The clonotype was recovered from a man between 40 and 49 years old with active or convalescent COVID-19. The CDR3 nucleotides read TGTGCCAGCAGCCTAGCGAGAGGGGAGACCCAGTACTTC. Translating gives CASSLARGETQYF.